Listed below are T cell receptor beta chains from one sample, sequenced in a study of T cell repertoires in cytomegalovirus infection. No antigens are known for them. TCRdb analysed the reads with MiXCR anew, one entry per CDR3 protein. Of over 50,000 distinct CDR3 sequences listed, around 20% are singletons. The sequenced sample was CD8+ T cells from cultured PBMCs, obtained from culture after CMV antigen stimulation. Receptor source: a human donor in good health (CMV status not recorded). Some clones in this sample may be carry-over from other donors' samples. Both conserved end residues are part of each CDR3. Fields, in order: V gene, clone size, D gene, J gene, CDR3 DNA, CDR3 protein. D genes are given only for firm matches. Clone size is shown for a subset of rows, as once, few, many or a class of expanded clone.

v_call: TRBV29-1
clone_size: few
d_call: .
j_call: TRBJ1-5
cdr3_nt: TGCAGCGTTGACCCTAATTTCAATCAGCCCCAGCATTTT
cdr3_aa: CSVDPNFNQPQHF

v_call: TRBV11-2
clone_size: .
d_call: .
j_call: TRBJ2-7
cdr3_nt: TGTGCCAGCAGCACCCGGACCAGCCCCTACGAGCAGTACTTC
cdr3_aa: CASSTRTSPYEQYF

v_call: TRBV2
clone_size: many
d_call: TRBD1
j_call: TRBJ1-5
cdr3_nt: TGTGCCAGCAGTGTGGGGCAGGGGGCCCAGCCCCAGCATTTT
cdr3_aa: CASSVGQGAQPQHF

v_call: TRBV6-6
clone_size: .
d_call: TRBD1
j_call: TRBJ1-1
cdr3_nt: TGTGCCAGTGAGGACAGGGTTGGCACTGAAGCTTTCTTT
cdr3_aa: CASEDRVGTEAFF

v_call: TRBV2
clone_size: few
d_call: .
j_call: TRBJ2-3
cdr3_nt: TGTGCCAGCAGTGGGGTAGGTTGGAACACAGATACGCAGTATTTT
cdr3_aa: CASSGVGWNTDTQYF

v_call: TRBV7-8
clone_size: few
d_call: .
j_call: TRBJ1-5
cdr3_nt: TGTGCCAGCAGCTCCATGGGGACACTCAATCAGCCCCAGCATTTT
cdr3_aa: CASSSMGTLNQPQHF

v_call: TRBV27
clone_size: .
d_call: TRBD1
j_call: TRBJ2-3
cdr3_nt: TGTGCCAGCACGACAGGGGGCATGGATACGCAGTATTTT
cdr3_aa: CASTTGGMDTQYF

v_call: TRBV4-1
clone_size: few
d_call: .
j_call: TRBJ2-2
cdr3_nt: TGCGCCAGCAGCCAGGACAGCGGAGGCGGCGGGGAGCTGTTTTTT
cdr3_aa: CASSQDSGGGGELFF

v_call: TRBV10-3
clone_size: few
d_call: TRBD1
j_call: TRBJ2-1
cdr3_nt: TGTGCCATCAGTGAGAAGGACAGGGCGGTAAACAATGAGCAGTTCTTC
cdr3_aa: CAISEKDRAVNNEQFF

v_call: TRBV7-2
clone_size: .
d_call: .
j_call: TRBJ1-3
cdr3_nt: TGTGCCAGCAGCTTAGCAGGGGCCCCCTCTGGAAACACCATATATTTT
cdr3_aa: CASSLAGAPSGNTIYF

v_call: TRBV3-1
clone_size: .
d_call: .
j_call: TRBJ1-2
cdr3_nt: TGTGCCAGCAGCCAAGACGTAGACCGGGAGTATTCGGTCGATGGCTACACCTTC
cdr3_aa: CASSQDVDREYSVDGYTF

v_call: TRBV11-2
clone_size: .
d_call: .
j_call: TRBJ2-7
cdr3_nt: TGTGCCAGCAGCTTCAGACGGAACTCCTACGAGCAGTACTTC
cdr3_aa: CASSFRRNSYEQYF

v_call: TRBV7-2
clone_size: .
d_call: TRBD2
j_call: TRBJ2-3
cdr3_nt: TGTGCCAGCAGCTTGGTAGCGGGGGGTAGCACAGATACGCAGTATTTT
cdr3_aa: CASSLVAGGSTDTQYF

v_call: TRBV7-3
clone_size: .
d_call: TRBD1
j_call: TRBJ1-1
cdr3_nt: TGTGCCAGCAGCCCACAGGGGGAGGCTGAAGCTTTCTTT
cdr3_aa: CASSPQGEAEAFF

v_call: TRBV7-8
clone_size: .
d_call: .
j_call: TRBJ2-5
cdr3_nt: TGTGCCAGCACCTCTTACGGCGGTATACAAGAGACCCAGTACTTC
cdr3_aa: CASTSYGGIQETQYF